Included here is one T cell receptor beta chain sequence, with context. It was with 60 Vbeta and 13 Jbeta primers that the PCR ran. The protocol was immunoSEQ multiplex PCR, while the TCRdb copy is restricted to in-frame clones and leaves out a portion. Of 170,000 or so clones listed, around 80% are singletons. Losses at the gene ends were 3 bases for V and 1 base for J; bases not matched to a gene: 2. The CDR3 extends over 14 amino acids. Germline CDR1 reads SEHNR; CDR2 reads FQNEAQ (reference sequence). The data belong to a study of cytomegalovirus exposure and HLA in healthy donors. The sequencing input was PBMCs. The chain links TRBV7-9 to TRBJ1-1, with TRBD1 matching 7 bases. The clonotype was recovered from a man aged 25-45 years in good health and CMV-seropositive. CDR3 nucleotides: TGTGCCAGCAGCTTCGACAGGGCGAACACTGAAGCTTTCTTT. Its protein is CASSFDRANTEAFF.